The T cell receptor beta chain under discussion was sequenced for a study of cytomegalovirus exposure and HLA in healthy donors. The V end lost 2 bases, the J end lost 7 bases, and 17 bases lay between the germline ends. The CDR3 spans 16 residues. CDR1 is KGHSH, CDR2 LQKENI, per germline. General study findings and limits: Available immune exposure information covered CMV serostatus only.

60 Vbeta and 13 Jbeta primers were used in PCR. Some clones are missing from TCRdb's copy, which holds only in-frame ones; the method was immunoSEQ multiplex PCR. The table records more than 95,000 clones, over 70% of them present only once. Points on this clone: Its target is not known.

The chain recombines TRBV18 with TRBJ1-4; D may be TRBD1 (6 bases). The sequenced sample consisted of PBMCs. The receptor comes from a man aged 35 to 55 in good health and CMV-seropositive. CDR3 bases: TGTGCCAGCTCACCAGTATCAGGGGCGATAGGTGAAAAACTGTTTTTT. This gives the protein CASSPVSGAIGEKLFF. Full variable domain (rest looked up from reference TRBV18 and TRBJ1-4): NAGVMQNPRHLVRRRGQEARLRCSPMKGHSHVYWYRQLPEEGLKFMVYLQKENIIDESGMPKERFSAEFPKEGPSILRIQQVVRGDSAAYFCASSPVSGAIGEKLFFGSGTQLSVL.